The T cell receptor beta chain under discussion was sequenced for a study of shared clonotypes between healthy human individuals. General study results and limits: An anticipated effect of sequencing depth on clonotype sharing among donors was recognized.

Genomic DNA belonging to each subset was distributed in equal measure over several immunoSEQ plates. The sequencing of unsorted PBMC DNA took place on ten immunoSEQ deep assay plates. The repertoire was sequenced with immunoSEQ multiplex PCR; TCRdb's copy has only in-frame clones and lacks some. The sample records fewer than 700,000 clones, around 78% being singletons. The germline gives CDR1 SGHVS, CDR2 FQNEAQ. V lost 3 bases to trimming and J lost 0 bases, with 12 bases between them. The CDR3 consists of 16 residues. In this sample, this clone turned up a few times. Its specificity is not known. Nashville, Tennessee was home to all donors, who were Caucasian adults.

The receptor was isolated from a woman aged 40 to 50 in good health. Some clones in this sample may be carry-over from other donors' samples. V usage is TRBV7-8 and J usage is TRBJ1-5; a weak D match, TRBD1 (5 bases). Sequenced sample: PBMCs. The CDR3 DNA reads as TGTGCCAGCAGCTTCAACCGAGACAGTAGCAATCAGCCCCAGCATTTT. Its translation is CASSFNRDSSNQPQHF.